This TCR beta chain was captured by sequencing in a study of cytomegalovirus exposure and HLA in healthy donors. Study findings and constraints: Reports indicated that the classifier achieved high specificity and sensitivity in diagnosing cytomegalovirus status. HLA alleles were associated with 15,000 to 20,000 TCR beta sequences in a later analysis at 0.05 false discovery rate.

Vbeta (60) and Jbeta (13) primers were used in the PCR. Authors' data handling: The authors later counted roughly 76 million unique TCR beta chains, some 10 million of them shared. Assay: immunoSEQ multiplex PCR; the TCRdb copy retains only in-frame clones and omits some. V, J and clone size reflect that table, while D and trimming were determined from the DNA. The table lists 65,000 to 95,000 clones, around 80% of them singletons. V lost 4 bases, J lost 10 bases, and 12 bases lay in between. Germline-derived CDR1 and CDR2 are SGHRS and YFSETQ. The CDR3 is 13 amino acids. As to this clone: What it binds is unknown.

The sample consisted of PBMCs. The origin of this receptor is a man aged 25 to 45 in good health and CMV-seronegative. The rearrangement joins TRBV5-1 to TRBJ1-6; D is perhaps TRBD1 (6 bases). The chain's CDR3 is CASSPTGSSPLHF. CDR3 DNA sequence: TGCGCCAGCAGCCCAACAGGGTCCTCACCCCTCCACTTT.